The clone carrying this TCR beta chain was counted only a few times. Antigen: not known. This CDR3 comprises 18 residues. The germline V gene has CDR1 MNHEY and CDR2 SVGEGT. The trim removed 7 bases at V and 0 bases at J, leaving 17 bases unmatched. These data come from a study of regulatory T cells in long-lasting Graves disease. As to time point: newly diagnosed GD, antithyroid drugs for less than 3 months. PBMC-extracted RNA yielded the TCR library. The authors built TCR beta libraries using iRepertoire HTBI primers and Arm-PCR of CDR3 regions. MiXCR, run by TCRdb on the multiplex PCR reads, gives a single entry per CDR3 protein. Among about 520,000 distinct CDR3 sequences listed, around 12% were seen once. Study results and caveats: Those with persistent Graves' had less TCR diversity than newly diagnosed patients.

Separately, the same data were catalogued under a study of T cells in Graves' hyperthyroidism and ophthalmopathy. This second report adds: Diagnoses used clinical symptoms, serum thyroxine and TRAb, thyroid ultrasound and orbital computed tomography. The TCR CDR3 was amplified in a first-round RT-PCR using the HTBI primer set.

This chain links TRBV6-2 or TRBV6-3 with TRBJ1-1; 7 bases map to TRBD1. The clonotype originates from a woman in her twenties or thirties with Graves disease. This specimen was peripheral blood mononuclear cells (PBMCs), taken at new diagnosis, from a patient treated with antithyroid drugs. The CDR3 DNA reads as TGTGCCAGCATTTGGAGGGACAGCCCTCGGGTGGTGAACACTGAAGCTTTCTTT. Encoded protein: CASIWRDSPRVVNTEAFF.